These 20 T cell receptor beta chains came from one sample sequenced in a study of cytomegalovirus exposure and HLA in healthy donors. PCR amplification relied on 60 Vbeta primers (plus 13 Jbeta primers). Assay used: immunoSEQ multiplex PCR; TCRdb lists only in-frame clones, some missing. The table lists tens of thousands of clones. Specimen: PBMCs. These receptors originate from a female donor in good health and CMV-seropositive.

The CDR3, as DNA: TGTGCCAGCAGCCCCATCCAGGGGTACTACGAGCAGTACTTC. As protein: CASSPIQGYYEQYF. J is TRBJ2-7 and V is TRBV27, with a possible D match to TRBD1 (6 bases). The CDR3 is 14 amino acids. The germline V and J ends were trimmed by 6 bases and 3 bases, with 15 bases remaining between them. The germline V gene has CDR1 MNHEY and CDR2 SMNVEV (reference sequence).

The chain couples TRBV7-9 to TRBJ2-7, with 9 positions matching TRBD2. The germline V gene has CDR1 SEHNR and CDR2 FQNEAQ (reference sequence). The V segment lost 5 bases and the J segment 9 bases; nucleotides outside the gene matches: 20. The CDR3 is 17 amino acids. The CDR3 here is CASSPVSSGSSVMGQYF. CDR3 DNA sequence: TGTGCCAGCAGCCCCGTGAGTAGCGGGAGTTCGGTCATGGGGCAGTACTTC.

CDR3 amino acids: CASSYSLLAGSYEQYF. The CDR3 DNA reads TGTGCCAGCAGTTACTCGTTACTAGCGGGGTCCTACGAGCAGTACTTC. The V gene is TRBV6-5, the J gene TRBJ2-7; TRBD2 aligns across 10 bases. CDR3 length: 16 amino acids. Unmatched junction bases numbered 3, after V lost 0 bases and J lost 1 base. From germline, CDR1 is MNHEY and CDR2 SVGAGI.

The chain couples TRBV28 to TRBJ2-1; a weak D match, TRBD1 (5 bases). Per germline, CDR1 MDHEN and CDR2 SYDVKM. Deletions cut 11 bases from V and 4 bases from J, with 12 bases between. The CDR3 loop spans 12 amino acids. The CDR3: CAVQELYNEQFF. Written as DNA, the CDR3 is TGTGCCGTACAGGAATTATACAATGAGCAGTTCTTC. The full variable domain, in which reference TRBV28 and TRBJ2-1 provide the parts outside the CDR3, is DVKVTQSSRYLVKRTGEKVFLECVQDMDHENMFWYRQDPGLGLRLIYFSYDVKMKEKGDIPEGYSVSREKKERFSLILESASTNQTSMYLCAVQELYNEQFFGPGTRLTVL.

This sequence joins TRBV11-3 and TRBJ2-7; a possible D gene is TRBD2 (7 bases). The ends were cut back, 3 bases at V and 2 bases at J, with 11 bases in the middle. Germline assignment: CDR1 SGHNT and CDR2 YENEEA. CDR3 length equals 14 residues. CDR3 sequence reads: CASSLGGAAYEQYF. The CDR3 DNA follows: TGTGCCAGCAGCTTGGGGGGGGCGGCCTACGAGCAGTACTTC.

The chain uses TRBV5-6 and TRBJ2-7; tentatively, D is TRBD1 (7 bases). With 1 base removed from V and 6 bases from J, the gap between germline ends came to 17 bases. Germline lookup yields CDR1 SGHDT and CDR2 YYEEEE. The length of the CDR3 is 15 residues. The chain's CDR3 is CASSLLEGARGEQYF. The CDR3 bases are TGTGCCAGCAGCTTGCTGGAGGGGGCGCGCGGCGAGCAGTACTTC.

The chain couples TRBV7-7 to TRBJ2-7; a possible D gene is TRBD1 (6 bases). The CDR3 is made up of 12 amino acids. Germline V gene lookup returns CDR1 SSHAT and CDR2 FNYEAQ (reference sequence). The CDR3: CASPEWGHEQYF. The CDR3 nucleotides read TGTGCTAGCCCAGAGTGGGGGCACGAGCAGTACTTC.

The J gene is TRBJ1-6, the V gene TRBV19; 7 bases match TRBD1. Germline CDR1 is LNHDA and CDR2 is SQIVND (reference sequence). The CDR3 loop spans 15 amino acids. The V gene end was trimmed by 2 bases and the J gene end by 7 bases; junction bases not matched to a gene: 5. The DNA of the CDR3 is TGTGCCAGTAGTATATTTGGACAGGTGAATTCACCCCTCCACTTT. Its protein is CASSIFGQVNSPLHF.

The rearrangement links TRBV18 to TRBJ2-5; maybe TRBD2 (5 bases). V shed 6 bases and J shed 5 bases, with 19 bases lying between them. The CDR3 covers 15 residues. Germline values: CDR1 KGHSH, CDR2 LQKENI. CDR3 nucleotide sequence: TGTGCCAGCTCCCCAAAGACTAACCCCGGGGAGACCCAGTACTTC. It is translated as CASSPKTNPGETQYF.

This sequence joins TRBV6-5 and TRBJ2-7; TRBD1 is a possible D gene (5 bases). Trimming stripped 0 bases from V and 3 bases from J, with 12 bases between. The CDR3 contains 15 residues. Germline V gives CDR1 MNHEY, CDR2 SVGAGI. The CDR3 nucleotides are TGTGCCAGCAGTTACTCGAATAGGCAGGGCTACGAGCAGTACTTC. It specifies CASSYSNRQGYEQYF.

The V and J genes are TRBV6-1 and TRBJ2-7; 10 positions match TRBD1. The CDR3 loop spans 13 amino acids. V dropped 10 bases and J dropped 3; count of bases not matched to a gene: 6. CDR1 and CDR2 from the germline V gene are MNHNS and SASEGT. Here the CDR3 DNA reads TGTGCCACCTCGGGACAGGGGAACTACGAGCAGTACTTC. Encoded protein: CATSGQGNYEQYF.

The rearrangement uses TRBV10-3 and TRBJ1-5, with D possibly TRBD1 on 6 matching bases. V lost 10 bases and J lost 3, with 19 bases in between. This CDR3 region has 15 residues. Germline CDR1 is ENHRY and CDR2 is SYGVKD. The CDR3 loop reads CASKGGGLDNQPQHF. The CDR3 coding sequence is TGTGCCAGCAAGGGCGGGGGCCTAGACAATCAGCCCCAGCATTTT.

This chain connects TRBV7-9 to TRBJ1-2, with 9 bases aligning to TRBD1. Germline V gene data show CDR1 as SEHNR and CDR2 as FQNEAQ (reference sequence). This CDR3 region has 15 residues. Trimming at V came to 1 base and at J to 4 bases, leaving 4 bases not matched to a gene. The CDR3 here is CASSLGTGEGYGYTF. DNA of the CDR3: TGTGCCAGCAGCTTAGGGACAGGGGAAGGCTATGGCTACACCTTC.

This chain joins TRBV4-1 and TRBJ2-1; 9 nucleotides line up with TRBD1. The CDR3 covers 15 residues. Looked up from germline, CDR1 is MGHRA and CDR2 is YSYEKL. The V gene end was trimmed by 3 bases and the J gene end by 7 bases; junction bases not matched to a gene: 7. The CDR3 sequence: CASSQGQGTRNEQFF. The CDR3 region has the DNA TGCGCCAGCAGCCAGGGACAGGGTACGAGGAATGAGCAGTTCTTC.

The chain carries TRBV9 and TRBJ2-7; TRBD1 matches at 7 bases. The CDR3 is 15 amino acids. Germline V lookup: CDR1 SGDLS, CDR2 YYNGEE. V dropped 4 bases and J dropped 2; count of bases not matched to a gene: 9. CDR3 bases: TGTGCCAGCAGCCCCGGCTCGGGACAGACCTACGAGCAGTACTTC. Protein: CASSPGSGQTYEQYF.

The CDR3 here is CASSNRDSAYEQYF. In DNA form, the CDR3 reads TGTGCCAGTAGTAACCGGGACAGCGCCTACGAGCAGTACTTC. The chain links TRBV19 to TRBJ2-7; TRBD1 aligns across 7 bases. Trimming removed 4 bases from V and 2 bases from J; junction bases left unmatched: 5. CDR1 LNHDA and CDR2 SQIVND come from the germline V gene (reference sequence). This CDR3 region has 14 residues.

J is TRBJ2-7 and V is TRBV12-2; TRBD2, the table's D call, was not compared with the DNA. TRBV12-2 is a recognized pseudogene. The CDR3 extends over 15 amino acids. The CDR3 region has the DNA TGTGCAAGTCGCTTAAGCACCGGGAGGGCCAGCGAGCAGTACTTC. Its translation: CASRLSTGRASEQYF.

V is TRBV19 and J is TRBJ1-2; TRBD1 matches at 11 bases. V trimming: 7 bases; J trimming: 5 bases; junction bases outside the gene matches: 15. CDR1 is LNHDA, CDR2 SQIVND, per germline (reference sequence). There are 17 residues in the CDR3. The CDR3 region is CASTIRIRTGGTYGYTF. The CDR3 bases are TGTGCCAGTACCATCCGGATTCGGACAGGGGGCACTTATGGCTACACCTTC. Supplemented by reference TRBV19 and TRBJ1-2, the full variable domain reads DGGITQSPKYLFRKEGQNVTLSCEQNLNHDAMYWYRQDPGQGLRLIYYSQIVNDFQKGDIAEGYSVSREKKESFPLTVTSAQKNPTAFYLCASTIRIRTGGTYGYTFGSGTRLTVV.

The chain employs TRBV11-3 and TRBJ2-7; the D gene is possibly TRBD1 (6 bases). The germline V and J ends were trimmed by 0 bases and 4 bases, with 10 bases remaining between them. The length of the CDR3 is 14 residues. Germline CDR1 is SGHNT and CDR2 is YENEEA. The CDR3 sequence: CASSLDGQGYEQYF. The CDR3 DNA is TGTGCCAGCAGCTTAGACGGGCAGGGGTACGAGCAGTACTTC.

The chain is built from TRBV11-2 and TRBJ2-7, with 9 bases matching TRBD2. The length of the CDR3 is 15 residues. The trim removed 3 bases at V and 2 bases at J, leaving 5 bases unmatched. Germline values: CDR1 SGHAT, CDR2 FQNNGV. DNA of the CDR3: TGTGCCAGCAGCTTTCCGGCTAGCGGGACCTACGAGCAGTACTTC. Translated: CASSFPASGTYEQYF.